This TCR beta chain emerged from a study of blood T cell repertoires in COVID-19 (dated by TCRdb to the early 2020s). Describing the broader study: Samples covering the acute and convalescent phases of COVID-19 were provided by collaborators in the United States, Italy and Spain. The samples were drawn from two sources: the first 160 participants of the ongoing ImmuneRACE study, and fewer than 1,500 subjects contributed by 6 global collaborators. The prospective study material was composed of cDNA or gDNA derived from T cells, B-cell-depleted T cells, or PBMCs. The sample metadata nearly always contained a de-identified subject ID, COVID-19 status, age in years and sex. The repertoires were made available in a free public database intended to serve as a resource for research on the immune response to SARS-CoV-2. HLA class I and class II types, where available, came from metadata supplied by the sample provider rather than from assay-based typing. The dataset comprised deeply sampled blood TCRbeta repertoires from subjects exposed to, actively infected with, or recovered from COVID-19. The paper as a whole reports these results and caveats: The quantity of clinical and demographic metadata differed by source and by participant and was supplied without curation.

Each collaborating institution followed its own protocols to collect whole blood in K2EDTA tubes. For TCRbeta analysis, collaborators shipped samples as frozen whole blood, isolated PBMCs, or DNA extracted from either of those sample types. The V end gives up 3 bases and the J end 5 bases, leaving 9 bases in the junction not matched to a gene. The CDR3, cysteine through phenylalanine, is 14 amino acids long. The kept DNA is CDR3 alone, 42 bases in frame from the first base. The CDR1 and CDR2 encoded by the germline V gene are SQVTM and ANQGSEA. In the case of this clone: This clone's antigen is unknown. No much larger clone exists at a distance of one base, and base qualities are not known.

TCRbeta CDR3 regions were amplified from genomic DNA using the immunoSEQ Assay, a bias-controlled multiplex PCR. Per the source publication's procedure: The number of nucleated cells in each sample was estimated by amplification of reference gene primers within the assay. Sequence reads were collapsed and filtered to measure the absolute abundance of every unique TCRbeta CDR3 rearrangement. For each sample, productive Simpson clonality was calculated by taking the square root of Simpson's diversity index across productive rearrangements. The table was pulled from immuneACCESS by TCRdb, which kept in-frame rearrangements only. Such tables lose some clones; where checked, under half of the loss comes from unresolved V genes, and the rest has no known cause. V, J and clone size are taken as reported in that table, and D and trimming were inferred from the DNA itself. The sample includes 110,000 or so clones, with roughly 91% observed a single time. In total, the top ten clones hold roughly 19% of the sample.

The sequence was obtained from a human donor with acute or convalescent COVID-19. The donor label of this sample is uncertain. Sample: peripheral blood. This sequence uses TRBV29-1 and TRBJ1-1; TRBD1 matches 7 bases in the middle. The CDR3 is CSVDTGQASTEAFF. The base sequence is TGCAGCGTTGACACCGGACAGGCGTCAACTGAAGCTTTCTTT.